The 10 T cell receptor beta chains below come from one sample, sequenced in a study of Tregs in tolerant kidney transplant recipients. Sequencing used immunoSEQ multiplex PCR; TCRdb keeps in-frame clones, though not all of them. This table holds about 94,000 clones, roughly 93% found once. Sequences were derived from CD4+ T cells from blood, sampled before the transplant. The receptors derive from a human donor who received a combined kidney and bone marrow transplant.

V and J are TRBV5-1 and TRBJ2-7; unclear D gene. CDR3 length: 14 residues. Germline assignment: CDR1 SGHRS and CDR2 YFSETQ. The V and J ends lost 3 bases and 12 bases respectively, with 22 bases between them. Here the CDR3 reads CASSYLGPQNDLYF. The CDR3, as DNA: TGCGCCAGCAGCTACCTAGGCCCGCAAAACGATTTGTACTTC.

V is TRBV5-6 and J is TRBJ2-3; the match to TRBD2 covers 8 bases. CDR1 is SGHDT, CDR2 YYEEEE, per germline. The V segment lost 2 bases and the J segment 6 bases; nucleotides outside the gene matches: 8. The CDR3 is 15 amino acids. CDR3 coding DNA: TGTGCCAGCAGCTTAACCAGCGGGAGTATGGATACGCAGTATTTT. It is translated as CASSLTSGSMDTQYF.

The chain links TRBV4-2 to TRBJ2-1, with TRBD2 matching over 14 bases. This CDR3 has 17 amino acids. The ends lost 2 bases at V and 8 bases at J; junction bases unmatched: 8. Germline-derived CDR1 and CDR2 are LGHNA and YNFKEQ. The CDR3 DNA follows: TGTGCCAGCAGCCAAACGGGACTAGCGGGGGTGTTCTATGAGCAGTTCTTC. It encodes CASSQTGLAGVFYEQFF.

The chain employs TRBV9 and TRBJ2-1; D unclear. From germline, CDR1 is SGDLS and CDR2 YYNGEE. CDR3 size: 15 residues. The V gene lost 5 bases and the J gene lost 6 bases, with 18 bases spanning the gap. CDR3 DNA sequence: TGTGCCAGCAGGGCAAACCCATCCTGGGCCAATGAGCAGTTCTTC. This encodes CASRANPSWANEQFF.

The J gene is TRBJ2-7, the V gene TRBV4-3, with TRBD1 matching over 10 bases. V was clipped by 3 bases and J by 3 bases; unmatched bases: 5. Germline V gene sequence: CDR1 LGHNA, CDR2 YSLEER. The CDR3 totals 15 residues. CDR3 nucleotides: TGCGCCAGCAGCCAGGGACAGGGGATCCACTACGAGCAGTACTTC. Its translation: CASSQGQGIHYEQYF.

The CDR3: CASSPQGSTEAFF. As DNA, the CDR3 is TGTGCCAGCAGCCCACAGGGATCCACTGAAGCTTTCTTT. V usage is TRBV7-9 and J usage is TRBJ1-1; perhaps TRBD1 as D (6 bases). The CDR3 contains 13 residues. V lost 5 bases to trimming and J lost 4 bases, with 11 bases between them. CDR1 and CDR2 from the germline V gene are SEHNR and FQNEAQ (reference sequence). The complete variable domain, with remaining parts taken from reference TRBV7-9 and TRBJ1-1, reads DTGVSQNPRHKITKRGQNVTFRCDPISEHNRLYWYRQTLGQGPEFLTYFQNEAQLEKSRLLSDRFSAERPKGSFSTLEIQRTEQGDSAMYLCASSPQGSTEAFFGQGTRLTVV.

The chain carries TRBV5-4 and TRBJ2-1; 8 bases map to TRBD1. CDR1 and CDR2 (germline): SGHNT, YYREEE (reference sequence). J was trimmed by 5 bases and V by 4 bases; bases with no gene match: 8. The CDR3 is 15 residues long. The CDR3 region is CASSMSKDRDNEQFF. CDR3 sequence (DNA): TGTGCCAGCAGCATGTCCAAGGACAGGGACAATGAGCAGTTCTTC.

This CDR3 reads CASSLDRGTYYGYTF. The CDR3 coding sequence is TGTGCCAGCAGCTTGGACAGGGGGACTTACTATGGCTACACCTTC. The chain has TRBV7-2 and TRBJ1-2; 10 positions agree with TRBD1. CDR1 and CDR2 from the germline V gene are SGHTA and FQGNSA. V shed 3 bases, J shed 3 bases, and the junction held 4 bases outside the gene matches. The CDR3 is 15 residues long.

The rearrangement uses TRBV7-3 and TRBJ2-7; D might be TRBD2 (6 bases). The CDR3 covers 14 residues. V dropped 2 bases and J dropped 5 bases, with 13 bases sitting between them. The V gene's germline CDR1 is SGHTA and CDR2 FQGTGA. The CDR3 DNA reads TGTGCCAGCAGCTTAGACGGGAGCACCCACGAGCAGTACTTC. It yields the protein CASSLDGSTHEQYF.

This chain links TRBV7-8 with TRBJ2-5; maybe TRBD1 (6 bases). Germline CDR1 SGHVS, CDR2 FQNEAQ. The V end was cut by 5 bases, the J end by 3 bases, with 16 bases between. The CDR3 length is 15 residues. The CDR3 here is CASSPRRTAKETQYF. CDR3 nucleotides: TGTGCCAGCAGCCCTCGCAGGACAGCTAAAGAGACCCAGTACTTC.